The 21 T cell receptor beta chains below come from one sample, sequenced in a study of blood T cell repertoires in COVID-19. Sequenced by immunoSEQ multiplex PCR; TCRdb stores in-frame clones only, minus some. Of approximately 200,000 clones in the sample, about 88% are singletons; the top ten hold about 1.7%. Sequencing was carried out using peripheral blood. The receptor source for this set is a man between 65 and 85 years old with acute or convalescent COVID-19.

This clone has just one count. This chain uses TRBV19 with TRBJ1-1, with 8 bases matching TRBD1. V shed 5 bases, J shed 0 bases, and the junction held 2 bases outside the gene matches. Germline V gene sequence: CDR1 LNHDA, CDR2 SQIVND (reference sequence). The CDR3 is 14 amino acids. CDR3 amino acids: CASSADRVNTEAFF. The DNA for the CDR3 is TGTGCCAGTAGTGCGGACAGGGTGAACACTGAAGCTTTCTTT.

The rearrangement uses TRBV28 and TRBJ2-5; TRBD1 matches at 7 bases. Germline V gene data show CDR1 as MDHEN and CDR2 as SYDVKM. There are 13 residues in the CDR3. V lost 6 bases, J lost 4 bases, and 5 bases stayed unmatched. This CDR3 reads CASRWTGTETQYF. The CDR3 bases are TGTGCCAGCAGGTGGACAGGCACAGAGACCCAGTACTTC.

The chain links TRBV5-1 to TRBJ2-1; D perhaps matches TRBD2 (6 bases). The CDR3 consists of 16 residues. From germline, CDR1 is SGHRS and CDR2 YFSETQ. V lost 0 bases, J lost 2 bases, and 12 bases lay in between. The CDR3 protein is CASSLAVGGTYNEQFF. The CDR3 nucleotides read TGCGCCAGCAGCTTGGCCGTGGGAGGTACCTACAATGAGCAGTTCTTC.

V usage is TRBV5-4 and J usage is TRBJ1-4; TRBD1 might be the D (6 bases). V gave up 7 bases and J gave up 7 bases, with 23 bases separating them. The CDR3 has 16 amino acids. The germline CDR1 and CDR2 sequences are SGHNT and YYREEE (reference sequence). CDR3 bases: TGTGCCAGCTACGACAGGTCCTCCCCTAAGGGTGAAAAACTGTTTTTT. As protein: CASYDRSSPKGEKLFF. Filled out from reference TRBV5-4 and TRBJ1-4, the complete variable domain reads ETGVTQSPTHLIKTRGQQVTLRCSSQSGHNTVSWYQQALGQGPQFIFQYYREEENGRGNFPPRFSGLQFPNYSSELNVNALELDDSALYLCASYDRSSPKGEKLFFGSGTQLSVL.

The V and J genes are TRBV4-1 and TRBJ2-6, with TRBD1 as a possible D gene (6 bases). This CDR3 spans 17 amino acids. Per germline, CDR1 MGHRA and CDR2 YSYEKL. The V gene lost 3 bases and the J gene lost 0 bases, with 12 bases spanning the gap. The CDR3 sequence: CASSHSTGTSGANVLTF. In DNA form, the CDR3 reads TGCGCCAGCAGCCATTCGACAGGTACCTCTGGGGCCAACGTCCTGACTTTC.

V usage is TRBV19 and J usage is TRBJ1-2; tentatively, D is TRBD1 (6 bases). The germline V and J ends were trimmed by 7 bases and 2 bases, with 8 bases remaining between them. The CDR3 contains 12 residues. The germline gives CDR1 LNHDA, CDR2 SQIVND (reference sequence). CDR3 region: CASNTGNYGYTF. CDR3 DNA sequence: TGTGCCAGTAATACAGGGAACTATGGCTACACCTTC. Full variable domain (rest looked up from reference TRBV19 and TRBJ1-2): DGGITQSPKYLFRKEGQNVTLSCEQNLNHDAMYWYRQDPGQGLRLIYYSQIVNDFQKGDIAEGYSVSREKKESFPLTVTSAQKNPTAFYLCASNTGNYGYTFGSGTRLTVV.

The chain employs TRBV29-1 and TRBJ2-3, with TRBD2 matching 8 bases. The CDR3 spans 15 residues. The V gene's germline CDR1 is SQVTM and CDR2 ANQGSEA. V shed 4 bases, J shed 0 bases, and the junction held 6 bases outside the gene matches. In nucleotides, the CDR3 is TGCAGCGTTGTCAGACTAGCGCCGAGCACAGATACGCAGTATTTT. Its protein product is CSVVRLAPSTDTQYF.

The V call is TRBV4-1, the J call TRBJ2-1; D not certain. The CDR3 has 13 amino acids. V dropped 2 bases and J dropped 8 bases, with 10 bases sitting between them. Looked up from germline, CDR1 is MGHRA and CDR2 is YSYEKL. The CDR3 protein is CASSQRGLDEQFF. CDR3 bases: TGCGCCAGCAGCCAACGTGGGCTCGATGAGCAGTTCTTC.

This clone occurred once. This chain uses TRBV12-3 or TRBV12-4 with TRBJ2-2; 7 bases match TRBD2. The CDR3 length is 13 residues. Unmatched junction bases numbered 7, after V lost 8 bases and J lost 7 bases. CDR3: CASGGSIVGELFF. CDR3 in DNA: TGTGCCAGCGGCGGGAGTATAGTCGGGGAGCTGTTTTTT.

The chain joins TRBV27 to TRBJ1-2; the match to TRBD1 covers 10 bases. J gave up 8 bases and V 8 bases, and 17 bases lay outside the gene matches. The CDR3 runs 16 residues. Germline values: CDR1 MNHEY, CDR2 SMNVEV (reference sequence). The CDR3: CASRSLQTGGDRGYTF. CDR3 DNA: TGTGCCAGCCGGTCCCTCCAGACAGGGGGCGATCGAGGCTACACCTTC.

This clone was detected only once. In nucleotides, the CDR3 is TGTGCCAGCAGCTTGGGGGCTTCTAGCACAGATACGCAGTATTTT. Amino acids: CASSLGASSTDTQYF. This chain links TRBV5-6 with TRBJ2-3, with D uncertain. Trimming left V 0 bases short and J 0 bases short, with 8 bases between. The CDR3 consists of 15 residues. Germline CDR1 is SGHDT and CDR2 is YYEEEE.

This clone appeared once. The chain has TRBV9 and TRBJ2-1; weak D call: TRBD2 (7 bases). The CDR3 has 16 amino acids. The V and J ends lost 4 bases and 9 bases respectively, with 23 bases between them. Germline values: CDR1 SGDLS, CDR2 YYNGEE. The CDR3: CASSRQAGVELSEQFF. Here the CDR3 DNA reads TGTGCCAGCAGCCGACAGGCGGGAGTAGAGTTGAGTGAGCAGTTCTTC.

This chain uses TRBV12-5 with TRBJ2-1; tentatively, D is TRBD2 (6 bases). The CDR3 consists of 16 residues. Germline V gives CDR1 LGHNT, CDR2 FRNRAP. V lost 1 base and J 14 bases, leaving 24 bases between the germline ends. The CDR3 protein is CASGLAFTGAGTGEFF. The CDR3 DNA reads as TGTGCTAGTGGTTTGGCCTTTACCGGGGCCGGGACTGGGGAGTTCTTC.

The rearrangement links TRBV4-2 to TRBJ2-1; D not resolved. The length of the CDR3 is 15 residues. V was pared by 0 bases and J by 2 bases, with 8 bases between. Germline V gene lookup returns CDR1 LGHNA and CDR2 YNFKEQ. This chain's CDR3 is CASSQEQMAYNEQFF. The DNA of the CDR3 is TGTGCCAGCAGCCAAGAACAGATGGCCTACAATGAGCAGTTCTTC.

The rearrangement joins TRBV6-5 to TRBJ1-4, with 8 bases lining up with TRBD1. Germline CDR1 and CDR2: MNHEY and SVGAGI. V lost 0 bases and J lost 10; bases outside the gene matches: 10. The CDR3 sequence is 16 residues long. CDR3 sequence: CASSYSMAGGGRKLFF. In DNA, the CDR3 is TGTGCCAGCAGTTACTCCATGGCAGGGGGCGGTCGAAAACTGTTTTTT.

The chain couples TRBV7-3 to TRBJ2-5; TRBD2 is a possible D gene (6 bases). CDR1 SGHTA and CDR2 FQGTGA come from the germline V gene. Trimming removed 1 base at V and 5 bases at J, with 8 bases between. This CDR3 has 13 residues. The CDR3 loop is CASSLIAGETQYF. The DNA of the CDR3 is TGTGCCAGCAGCTTAATTGCGGGGGAGACCCAGTACTTC. Together with reference TRBV7-3 and TRBJ2-5, the CDR3 gives the full variable domain: GAGVSQTPSNKVTEKGKYVELRCDPISGHTALYWYRQSLGQGPEFLIYFQGTGAADDSGLPNDRFFAVRPEGSVSTLKIQRTERGDSAVYLCASSLIAGETQYFGPGTRLLVL.

The rearrangement joins TRBV7-3 to TRBJ2-1; 11 nucleotides align to TRBD2. J lost 1 base, V lost 5 bases, and 1 base had no gene match. Germline V gene lookup returns CDR1 SGHTA and CDR2 FQGTGA. This CDR3 has 15 amino acids. This chain's CDR3 is CASSRLAGSYNEQFF. For the CDR3, the DNA is TGTGCCAGCAGCAGACTAGCGGGATCCTACAATGAGCAGTTCTTC.

This sequence joins TRBV14 and TRBJ2-3; D gene ambiguous. V lost 5 bases, J lost 4 bases, and 10 bases lay in between. The CDR3 runs 13 residues. Per germline, CDR1 SGHDN and CDR2 FVKESK. Written as DNA, the CDR3 is TGTGCCAGCAGCTATACCTACCCAGATACGCAGTATTTT. This codes for CASSYTYPDTQYF.

This chain uses TRBV7-8 with TRBJ1-1; D is undetermined. V dropped 1 base and J dropped 5 bases, with 8 bases sitting between them. CDR1 is SGHVS and CDR2 is FQNEAQ in the germline V gene. This CDR3 contains 13 residues. The DNA for the CDR3 is TGTGCCAGCAGCTTAGGTTTGAGGACTGAAGCTTTCTTT. Amino acids: CASSLGLRTEAFF.

The V gene is TRBV18, the J gene TRBJ1-2; D is perhaps TRBD1 (6 bases). The V and J ends lost 0 bases and 4 bases respectively, with 15 bases between them. In germline, CDR1 is KGHSH, CDR2 LQKENI. This CDR3 region has 16 residues. CDR3 protein: CASSPPSTGSGYGYTF. CDR3 DNA: TGTGCCAGCTCACCACCTAGTACAGGGTCGGGCTATGGCTACACCTTC.

The V gene is TRBV6-5, the J gene TRBJ2-7; 9 bases are a match to TRBD1. This CDR3 is 15 amino acids long. Looked up from germline, CDR1 is MNHEY and CDR2 is SVGAGI. The junction had 9 bases not matched to a gene; V was cut back by 4 bases and J by 5 bases. CDR3: CASSSNRGTGHEQYF. The CDR3 DNA follows: TGTGCCAGCAGTTCCAACCGGGGGACAGGGCACGAGCAGTACTTC.